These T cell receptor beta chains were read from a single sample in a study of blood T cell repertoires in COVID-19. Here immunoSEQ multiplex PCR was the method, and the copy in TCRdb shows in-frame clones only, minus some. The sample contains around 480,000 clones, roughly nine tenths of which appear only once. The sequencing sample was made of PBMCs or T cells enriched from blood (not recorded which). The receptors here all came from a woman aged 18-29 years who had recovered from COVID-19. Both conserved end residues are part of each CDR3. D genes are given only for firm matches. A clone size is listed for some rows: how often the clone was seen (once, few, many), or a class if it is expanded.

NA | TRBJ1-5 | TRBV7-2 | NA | CASSFFGTNQPQHF | TGTGCCAGCAGCTTTTTCGGGACTAATCAGCCCCAGCATTTT
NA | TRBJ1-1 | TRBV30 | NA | CAWSVGQNTEAFF | TGTGCCTGGAGTGTGGGGCAGAACACTGAAGCTTTCTTT
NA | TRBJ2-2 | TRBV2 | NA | CASSPWTETGELFF | TGTGCCAGCAGTCCATGGACAGAGACCGGGGAGCTGTTTTTT
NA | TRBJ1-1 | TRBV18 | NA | CASSRIGEGEAFF | TGTGCCAGCTCAAGGATCGGAGAGGGTGAAGCTTTCTTT
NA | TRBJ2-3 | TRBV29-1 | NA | CSARKAVEVDTQYF | TGCAGCGCGAGAAAAGCAGTGGAGGTAGATACGCAGTATTTT
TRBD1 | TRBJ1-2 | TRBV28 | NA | CASSGQGRGGYTF | TGTGCCAGCAGCGGACAGGGGAGAGGTGGCTACACCTTC
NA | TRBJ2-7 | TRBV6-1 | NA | CASSEARGRGGF | TGTGCCAGCAGTGAAGCTCGGGGCCGAGGAGGGTTC
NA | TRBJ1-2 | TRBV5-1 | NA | CASSLDSLGGYTF | TGCGCCAGCAGCTTAGACAGTTTGGGAGGCTACACCTTC
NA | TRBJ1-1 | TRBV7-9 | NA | CASSLGQGFPEAFF | TGTGCCAGCAGCCTGGGACAAGGATTTCCCGAAGCTTTCTTT
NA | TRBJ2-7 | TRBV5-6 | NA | CASSSGTSKGEQYF | TGTGCCAGCAGCTCCGGGACTTCCAAGGGCGAGCAGTACTTC
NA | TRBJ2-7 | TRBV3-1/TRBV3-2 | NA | CASSPRTDGSYEQYF | TGTGCCAGCAGCCCCCGGACAGATGGCTCCTACGAGCAGTACTTC
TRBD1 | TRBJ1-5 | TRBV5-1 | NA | CASSLGGTGSSLDQPQHF | TGCGCCAGCAGCTTGGGGGGGACAGGGAGTAGTTTGGATCAGCCCCAGCATTTT
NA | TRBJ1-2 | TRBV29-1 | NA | CSVRTGDYGYTF | TGCAGCGTGCGGACTGGGGACTATGGCTACACCTTC
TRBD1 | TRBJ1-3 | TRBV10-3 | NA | CAFKGAGGNTIYF | TGTGCCTTTAAGGGGGCCGGTGGAAACACCATATATTTT
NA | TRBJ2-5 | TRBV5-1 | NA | CASSLGKGLGTQYF | TGCGCCAGCAGCTTGGGCAAGGGGCTGGGGACCCAGTACTTC
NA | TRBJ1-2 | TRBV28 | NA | CASVGGARGYTF | TGTGCCAGCGTCGGGGGGGCCAGAGGCTACACCTTC
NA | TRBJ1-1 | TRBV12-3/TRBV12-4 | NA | CASSSDTGTEAFF | TGTGCCAGCAGTTCCGATACGGGCACTGAAGCTTTCTTT
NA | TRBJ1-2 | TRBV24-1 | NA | CASQWGRANYGYTF | TGTGCCAGCCAGTGGGGCCGGGCCAACTATGGCTACACCTTC
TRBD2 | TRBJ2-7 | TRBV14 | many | CASSRGLAATLSYEQYF | TGTGCCAGCAGCCGAGGACTAGCGGCTACACTCTCCTACGAGCAGTACTTC
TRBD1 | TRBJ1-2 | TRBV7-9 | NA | CASSPGTGTYGYTF | TGTGCCAGCAGTCCCGGGACAGGGACCTATGGCTACACCTTC
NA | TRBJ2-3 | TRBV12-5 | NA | CASGPGGSTDTQYF | TGTGCTAGTGGACCTGGGGGGAGCACAGATACGCAGTATTTT
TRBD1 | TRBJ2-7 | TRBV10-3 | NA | CAGGQGNDEQYF | TGTGCCGGCGGACAGGGTAACGACGAGCAGTACTTC
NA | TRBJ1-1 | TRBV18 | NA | CASSPRSQGKAEAFF | TGTGCCAGCTCACCCCGGAGTCAGGGGAAGGCTGAAGCTTTCTTT
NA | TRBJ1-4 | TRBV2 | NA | CASSEWLVLANEKLFF | TGTGCCAGCAGTGAATGGCTGGTCCTGGCTAATGAAAAACTGTTTTTT
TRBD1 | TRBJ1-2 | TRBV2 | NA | CASSGDRGGYTF | TGTGCCAGCAGCGGCGACAGGGGCGGCTACACCTTC
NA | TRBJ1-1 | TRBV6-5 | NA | CASSYFSGNTEAFF | TGTGCCAGCAGTTACTTTAGCGGGAACACTGAAGCTTTCTTT
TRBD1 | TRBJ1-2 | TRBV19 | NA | CASATSGGPRPGYTF | TGTGCCTCAGCGACCTCAGGGGGACCGAGGCCCGGCTACACCTTC
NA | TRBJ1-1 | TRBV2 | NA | CASSVRGLVTEAFF | TGTGCCAGCAGTGTAAGGGGTCTAGTGACTGAAGCTTTCTTT
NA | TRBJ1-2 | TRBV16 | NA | CASSQWGGEFPTGYTF | TGTGCCAGCAGCCAATGGGGGGGCGAGTTTCCAACTGGCTACACCTTC
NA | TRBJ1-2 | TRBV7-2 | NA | CASSLEARGGGYTF | TGTGCCAGCAGCCTAGAGGCTAGGGGGGGAGGCTACACCTTC
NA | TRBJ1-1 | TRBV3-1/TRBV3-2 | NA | CASSTTSLGVQGSDTEAFF | TGTGCCAGCAGCACGACCTCATTGGGAGTTCAAGGATCGGACACTGAAGCTTTCTTT
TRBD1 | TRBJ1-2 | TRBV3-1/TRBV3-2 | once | CASSQEEGASYGYTF | TGTGCCAGCAGCCAAGAGGAGGGGGCGAGCTATGGCTACACCTTC